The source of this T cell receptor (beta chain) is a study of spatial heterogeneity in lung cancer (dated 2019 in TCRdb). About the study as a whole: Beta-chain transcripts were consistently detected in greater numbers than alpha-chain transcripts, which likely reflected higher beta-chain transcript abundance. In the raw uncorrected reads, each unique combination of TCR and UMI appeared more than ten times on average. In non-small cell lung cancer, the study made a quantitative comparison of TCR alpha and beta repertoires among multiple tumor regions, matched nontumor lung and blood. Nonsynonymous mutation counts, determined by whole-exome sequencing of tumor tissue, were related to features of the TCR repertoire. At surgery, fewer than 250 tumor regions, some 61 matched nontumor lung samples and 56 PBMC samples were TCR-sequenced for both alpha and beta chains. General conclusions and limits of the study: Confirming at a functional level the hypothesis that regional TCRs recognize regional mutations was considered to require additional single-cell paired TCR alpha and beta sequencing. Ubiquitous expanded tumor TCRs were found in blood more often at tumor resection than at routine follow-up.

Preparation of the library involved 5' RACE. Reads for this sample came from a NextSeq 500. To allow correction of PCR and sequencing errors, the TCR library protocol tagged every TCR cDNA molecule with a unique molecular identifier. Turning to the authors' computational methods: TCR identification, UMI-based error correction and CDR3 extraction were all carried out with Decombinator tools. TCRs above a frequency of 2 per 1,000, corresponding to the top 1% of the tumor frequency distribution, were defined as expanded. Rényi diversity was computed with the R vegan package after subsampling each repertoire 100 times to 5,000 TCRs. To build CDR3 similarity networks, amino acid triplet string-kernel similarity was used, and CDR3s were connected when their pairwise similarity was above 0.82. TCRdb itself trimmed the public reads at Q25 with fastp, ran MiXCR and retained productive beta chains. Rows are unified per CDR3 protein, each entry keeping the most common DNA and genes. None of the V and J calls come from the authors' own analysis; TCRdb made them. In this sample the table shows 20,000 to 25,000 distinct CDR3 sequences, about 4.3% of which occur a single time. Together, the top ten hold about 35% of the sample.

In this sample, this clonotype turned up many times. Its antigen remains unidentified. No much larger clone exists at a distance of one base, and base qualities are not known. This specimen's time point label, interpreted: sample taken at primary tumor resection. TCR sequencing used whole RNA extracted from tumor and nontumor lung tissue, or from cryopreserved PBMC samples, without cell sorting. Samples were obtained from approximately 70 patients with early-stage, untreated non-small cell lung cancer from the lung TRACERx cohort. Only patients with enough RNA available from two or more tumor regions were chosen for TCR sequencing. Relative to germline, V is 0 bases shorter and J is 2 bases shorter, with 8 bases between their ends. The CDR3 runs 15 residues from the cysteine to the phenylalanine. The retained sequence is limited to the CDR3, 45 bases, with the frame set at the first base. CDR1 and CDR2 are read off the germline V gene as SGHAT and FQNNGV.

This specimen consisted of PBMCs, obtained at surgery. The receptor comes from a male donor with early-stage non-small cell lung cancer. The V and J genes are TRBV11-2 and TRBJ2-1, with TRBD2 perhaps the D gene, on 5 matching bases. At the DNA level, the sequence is TGTGCCAGCAGCTTAGACGGGGTACCCTACAATGAGCAGTTCTTC. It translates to CASSLDGVPYNEQFF.